The rows below give T cell receptor beta chains drawn from one sample of a study of T-cell memory formation after mild COVID-19. In TCRdb, the 5' RACE reads were re-called with MiXCR into one record per CDR3 protein. The sample lists fewer than 650,000 distinct CDR3 sequences, about 20% seen once, with around 7.7% in the top ten. Sequencing used PBMCs or a T cell subset sorted from them (not recorded which). The receptor set was obtained from an adult woman who had mild COVID-19 (a few samples of this study predate the infection). Cell type and time point are not known. Each CDR3 is given with its conserved first and last residue. A D gene is named only where the DNA matches it firmly. Not all rows give a size; the values are once, few, many and, for expanded clones, a class.

>many|TRBV6-4|TRBJ2-3|TRBD2
TGTGCCAGCAGAGAGGGACTAGCCTTGAGAGATACGCAGTATTTT
CASREGLALRDTQYF
>NA|TRBV6-5|TRBJ1-3|NA
TGTGCCAGCAGTTATGCTGGACCCTCTGGAAACACCATATATTTT
CASSYAGPSGNTIYF
>NA|TRBV5-1|TRBJ2-3|TRBD2
TGCGCCAGCAGCTGGACTAGCGCAGATACGCAGTATTTT
CASSWTSADTQYF
>NA|TRBV27|TRBJ1-5|NA
TGTGCCAGCAGTTTCCTGGGAAGCAATCAGCCCCAGCATTTT
CASSFLGSNQPQHF
>NA|TRBV24-1|TRBJ2-3|TRBD1
TGTGCCACCAGTGATCCACAGGGGGCTCAGGGTCCAGATACGCAGTATTTT
CATSDPQGAQGPDTQYF
>NA|TRBV12-3/TRBV12-4|TRBJ1-2|NA
TGTGCCAGCAGTTTAGTTTTACAGGCAAGGGTATATGGCTACACCTTC
CASSLVLQARVYGYTF
>NA|TRBV5-4|TRBJ2-1|NA
TGTGCCAGCAGCCTCCTTGGCGGCAATGAGCAGTTCTTC
CASSLLGGNEQFF
>few|TRBV20-1|TRBJ2-5|NA
TGCAGTGCTAGAGATATTGCAGGGAAAGAGACCCAGTACTTC
CSARDIAGKETQYF
>few|TRBV5-4|TRBJ2-1|NA
TGTGCCAGCAGCTTGGAAGGGGCAGGTGAGCAGTTCTTC
CASSLEGAGEQFF
>NA|TRBV12-3/TRBV12-4|TRBJ2-3|NA
TGTGCCAGCAGTTTCACTAGCCCAGATACGCAGTATTTT
CASSFTSPDTQYF
>NA|TRBV19|TRBJ1-5|TRBD1
TGTGCCAGTAGTTCACCGGACAGGGGACAGCCCCAGCATTTT
CASSSPDRGQPQHF
>few|TRBV20-1|TRBJ2-7|TRBD2
TGCAGTGCTGTTAGGACTAGCGGGAGTTATTCCTACGAGCAGTACTTC
CSAVRTSGSYSYEQYF
>NA|TRBV5-4|TRBJ2-3|NA
TGTGCCAGCAGCCTGACCAGCGATGGAGATACGCAGTATTTT
CASSLTSDGDTQYF
>few|TRBV5-1|TRBJ2-3|TRBD2
TGCGCCAGCAGCTTGGAAACTAGCGAAACAGATACGCAGTATTTT
CASSLETSETDTQYF
>NA|TRBV5-1|TRBJ2-7|NA
TGCGCCAGCAGCTTGGGATGGCTATCTCACGAGCAGTACTTC
CASSLGWLSHEQYF
>few|TRBV5-1|TRBJ1-3|NA
TGCGCCAGCAGCTTGGATCCCGACAGGTTCTACTCTGGAAACACCATATATTTT
CASSLDPDRFYSGNTIYF
>NA|TRBV15|TRBJ1-5|NA
TGTGCCACCAGCAGAGATCTGGGCAGGGAGAAGCCCCAGCATTTT
CATSRDLGREKPQHF
>NA|TRBV7-2|TRBJ2-5|TRBD1
TGTGCCAGCAGCTTAGGGTCTTATGTGCGCAGGGGGATCGAAGAGACCCAGTACTTC
CASSLGSYVRRGIEETQYF
>NA|TRBV12-3/TRBV12-4|TRBJ1-1|NA
TGTGCCAGCACCACCCCGGGGGGTGTAGATGGAGCTTTCTTT
CASTTPGGVDGAFF
>NA|TRBV20-1|TRBJ2-3|TRBD2
TGCAGTGCTAGAGATGTTTTGGAACTAGCGGGAGGAAGCACAGATACGCAGTATTTT
CSARDVLELAGGSTDTQYF
>NA|TRBV5-6|TRBJ1-6|TRBD1
TGTGCCAGCAGCACCGGACAGGGCGGTTCACCCCTCCACTTT
CASSTGQGGSPLHF
>NA|TRBV5-1|TRBJ1-1|NA
TGCGCCAGCAGCTTTAGCACCTACACTGAAGCTTTCTTT
CASSFSTYTEAFF
>NA|TRBV5-4|TRBJ1-2|NA
TGTGCCAGCAGCCGGGCCCAGGCAGGCTACACCTTC
CASSRAQAGYTF
>NA|TRBV24-1|TRBJ2-3|TRBD2
TGTGCCACCAGTGATTTAGGTGCGGGAGGTATGACAGATACGCAGTATTTT
CATSDLGAGGMTDTQYF
>NA|TRBV12-3/TRBV12-4|TRBJ1-2|NA
TGTGCCAGCAGAAAAACAGAGTCCTATGGCTACACCTTC
CASRKTESYGYTF
>few|TRBV5-1|TRBJ2-3|TRBD2
TGCGCCAGCAGCTCCACCCTTAGCGGGGGGGCCTTAATTCGCCAGTATTTT
CASSSTLSGGALIRQYF
>few|TRBV5-5|TRBJ1-1|NA
TGTGCCAGCAGCTGGGAGAACACTGAAGCTTTCTTT
CASSWENTEAFF
>few|TRBV11-2|TRBJ2-1|NA
TGTGCCAGCAGCTACCGGGTCGATGAGCAGTTCTTC
CASSYRVDEQFF
>NA|TRBV5-6|TRBJ2-7|TRBD1
TGTGCCAGCAGCTGGGGGACAGGGTCTCGGGAGCAGTACTTC
CASSWGTGSREQYF
>few|TRBV6-5|TRBJ1-4|NA
TGTGCCAGCAGTTACTTGCGATACCGCGGGGAAAAACTGTTTTTT
CASSYLRYRGEKLFF
>NA|TRBV14|TRBJ1-5|NA
TGTGCCAGCAGCCAAGAACACGGTCAGCCCCAGCATTTT
CASSQEHGQPQHF
>few|TRBV5-1|TRBJ1-6|NA
TGCGCCAGCAGCCCGACGACAGATTCACCCCTCCACTTT
CASSPTTDSPLHF
>NA|TRBV20-1|TRBJ2-7|TRBD2
TGCAGTGCCAGACGGGGAAGACTAGCGGGAATCTTCGAGCAGTACTTC
CSARRGRLAGIFEQYF
>few|TRBV6-5|TRBJ2-7|NA
TGTGCCAGCAGTTACTCGAGACGGGGAATAACCTACGAGCAGTACTTC
CASSYSRRGITYEQYF
>few|TRBV6-2/TRBV6-3|TRBJ2-3|TRBD2
TGTGCCAGCAGTTACCCGGGACTAGCGGGAGTGGAGGCAGATACGCAGTATTTT
CASSYPGLAGVEADTQYF
>few|TRBV27|TRBJ2-3|NA
TGTGCCAGCAGTTTTAACTCGCGGAGGGTGCAGAGGTATTTT
CASSFNSRRVQRYF
>few|TRBV3-1|TRBJ2-3|TRBD2
TGTGCCAGCAGCCAAGAATGGACTAGCGGACGCACAGATACGCAGTATTTT
CASSQEWTSGRTDTQYF
>NA|TRBV11-2|TRBJ2-5|NA
TGTGCCAGCAGCTTAGCCCCTATAGGGGAGACCCAGTACTTC
CASSLAPIGETQYF
>NA|TRBV27|TRBJ1-1|NA
TGTGCCAGCACTGTCAATCCTCATAACACTGAAGCTTTCTTT
CASTVNPHNTEAFF
>NA|TRBV10-3|TRBJ2-1|NA
TGTGCCATCAGTGAAGCAGGGTCCAATGAGCAGTTCTTC
CAISEAGSNEQFF
>NA|TRBV18|TRBJ2-5|NA
TGTGCCAGCTCCCGGAACCAAGAGACCCAGTACTTC
CASSRNQETQYF
>few|TRBV13|TRBJ1-5|NA
TGTGCCAGCAGCTCATCGACGACCCTCAGCAATCAGCCCCAGCATTTT
CASSSSTTLSNQPQHF
>NA|TRBV20-1|TRBJ1-1|NA
TGCAGTGCTCCCCGCCCGGGAGGAACCCCGAGGGCTTTCTTT
CSAPRPGGTPRAFF
>NA|TRBV7-8|TRBJ1-2|TRBD1
TGTGCCAGCAGCTTAGGACAGGGACGCCATGGCTACACCTTC
CASSLGQGRHGYTF
>NA|TRBV9|TRBJ1-1|NA
TGTGCCAGCAGCCTCCTAGACGGGGAGTTGGGAGCTTTCTTT
CASSLLDGELGAFF
>NA|TRBV6-6|TRBJ2-7|TRBD2
TGTGCCAGCAGTTACTCTGAGGTAGCGGGGGTTAGGCAGTACTTC
CASSYSEVAGVRQYF
>NA|TRBV6-2/TRBV6-3|TRBJ1-6|NA
TGTGCCAGCAGTTACACGCCGGGGAGGTTAGCCAATTCACCCCTCCACTTT
CASSYTPGRLANSPLHF
>NA|TRBV4-1|TRBJ1-3|NA
TGCGCCAGCAGCCAGCGGACCGGAAACACCATATATTTT
CASSQRTGNTIYF
>NA|TRBV20-1|TRBJ1-1|TRBD1
TGCAGTGCTAGTGAAGAAAACAGGGGGAACACTGAAGCTTTCTTT
CSASEENRGNTEAFF
>NA|TRBV11-2|TRBJ1-2|TRBD1
TGTGCCAGCAGCACTACAGGGGCCTATGGCTACACCTTC
CASSTTGAYGYTF
>NA|TRBV29-1|TRBJ2-7|NA
TGCAGCGCTAAAACGACAAAGGACTCCCTCGAGCAGTACTTC
CSAKTTKDSLEQYF
>once|TRBV19|TRBJ2-1|NA
TGTGCCAGTAGTATAAGTTCTGCTAGCTGGGTTGGTGTCGATGAGCAGTTCTTC
CASSISSASWVGVDEQFF
>NA|TRBV5-1|TRBJ1-2|TRBD1
TGCGCCAGCAGCTTAGACAGGGGGCCGTCCGGCTACACCTTC
CASSLDRGPSGYTF